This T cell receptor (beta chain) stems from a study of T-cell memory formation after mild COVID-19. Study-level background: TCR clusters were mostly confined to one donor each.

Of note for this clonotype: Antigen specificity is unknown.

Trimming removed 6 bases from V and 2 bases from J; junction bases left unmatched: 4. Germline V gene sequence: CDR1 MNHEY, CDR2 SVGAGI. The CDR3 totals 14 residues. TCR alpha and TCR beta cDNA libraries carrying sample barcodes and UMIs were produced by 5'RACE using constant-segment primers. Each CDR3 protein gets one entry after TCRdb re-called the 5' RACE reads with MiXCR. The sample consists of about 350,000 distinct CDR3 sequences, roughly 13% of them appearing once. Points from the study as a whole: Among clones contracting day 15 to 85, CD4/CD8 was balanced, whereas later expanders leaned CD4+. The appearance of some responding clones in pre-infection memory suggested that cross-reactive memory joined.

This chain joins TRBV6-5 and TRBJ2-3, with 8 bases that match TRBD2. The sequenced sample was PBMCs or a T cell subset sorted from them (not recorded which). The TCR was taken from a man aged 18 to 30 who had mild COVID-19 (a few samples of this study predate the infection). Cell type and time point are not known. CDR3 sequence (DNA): TGTGCCAGCAGAACGGGACTAGACACAGATACGCAGTATTTT. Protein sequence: CASRTGLDTDTQYF.